These T cell receptor beta chains were read from a single sample in a study of cytomegalovirus exposure and HLA in healthy donors. Clones were sequenced by immunoSEQ multiplex PCR, and TCRdb holds only the in-frame ones, with some missing. The data hold under 200,000 clones, with 85% to 90% observed a single time. Material: PBMCs. Every receptor here comes from a man younger than 35 in good health and CMV-seropositive. Both conserved end residues are trimmed from each CDR3. The D gene is left open where the match is weak. Some rows have no size entry. The others give once, few or many, or a class for an expanded clone.

clone size | V gene | D gene | CDR3 protein
- | TRBV9 | - | ASSVAGSQETQY
once | TRBV30 | TRBD2 | AWSRGEGEQF
once | TRBV28 | - | ASSLPLGANQPQH
- | TRBV19 | - | ASRKAGATSTNTEAF
- | TRBV6-1 | TRBD2 | ASSRLAGGPDEQF
- | TRBV5-1 | - | ASSSPLLRADYGYT
once | TRBV9 | - | ASSVGASVVYEQY
few | TRBV28 | TRBD1 | ASSQGAGLIDTQY
- | TRBV13 | TRBD2 | ASSLAGGVYEQY
- | TRBV7-3 | TRBD2 | ASSLTEIAGERADTQY
- | TRBV19 | - | ASSMLTSPYEQY
- | TRBV19 | - | ASSDRNFNQPQH
- | TRBV6-6 | - | ASSYPEPMNTEAF
- | TRBV11-3 | - | ASSLGDSRNTEAF
- | TRBV5-4 | - | ASSLDPVNTEAF
- | TRBV28 | TRBD1 | ASTPAGQAYEQY
- | TRBV7-9 | TRBD2 | ASSGRGGRAYYEQY
- | TRBV30 | TRBD1 | AWSARPVQGEQF
- | TRBV6-5 | - | ASSYSEGPYEQY
- | TRBV6-5 | TRBD2 | ASSYWASGNNEQF
- | TRBV19 | TRBD1 | ASRRSGGGDEQF
- | TRBV7-3 | - | ASSLYTGLETNTEAF
few | TRBV19 | TRBD1 | ASSMPDRAVTDTQY
once | TRBV11-3 | - | ASSRSGPTDTQY
few | TRBV6-5 | TRBD2 | ASSYELAGGRNEQF
- | TRBV7-8 | TRBD2 | ASSPETLAGEADTQY
- | TRBV11-2 | - | ASSLRTGFTEAF
- | TRBV7-2 | TRBD2 | ASSSPSGVSYNEQF